The TCR beta chain described here comes from a study of CD8+ T cells in alopecia areata. General study findings and limits: Patients shared TCRs less clearly than mice did, possibly for HLA-related reasons.

RNA, once extracted, was reverse transcribed into cDNA for use as the sequencing template. Using immunoSEQ multiplex PCR, the repertoire was profiled, and TCRdb retains in-frame clones only, with some absent. Observed are about 300,000 clones, no singletons, with the top ten taking roughly 1.2%. The CDR3 runs 13 residues. In germline, CDR1 is NSQYPW, CDR2 LRSPGD (reference sequence). Concerning this clone: The antigen is undetermined. All gene names here are mouse names. From the germline J gene comes the end of the CDR3, since the read stops 4 residues before it.

The sorting of pooled cutaneous lymph node cells relied on CD4, CD8alpha, NKG2D, NKG2ACE and other markers. Sequenced: CD4+ T cells sorted from a lymph node. The sequence was obtained from a C3H/HeJ mouse with alopecia areata. For this strain, the MHC haplotype corresponds to H2-k. The chain uses TRBV1 and TRBJ1-1, with D tentatively TRBD1 (5 bases). The CDR3 sequence is CTCSGGLGGEVFF. The sequenced CDR3 bases are TGCACCTGCAGTGGGGGACTGGGGGGA.